Shown below are 27 T cell receptor beta chains from a single sample sequenced in a study of blood T cell repertoires in COVID-19. The repertoire was sequenced with immunoSEQ multiplex PCR; TCRdb's copy has only in-frame clones and lacks some. Of 150,000 to 200,000 clones listed, about 88% are singletons. Specimen: PBMCs or T cells enriched from blood (not recorded which). The receptors originated from a woman between 18 and 29 years old who had recovered from COVID-19.

This chain uses TRBV16 with TRBJ1-2; D not certain. Germline V gene data show CDR1 as KGHSY and CDR2 as FQNENV. The germline V and J ends were trimmed by 0 bases and 10 bases, with 18 bases remaining between them. The CDR3 totals 15 residues. The CDR3 sequence is CASSQSNPAGSDYTF. Here the CDR3 DNA reads TGTGCCAGCAGCCAATCGAACCCGGCCGGGTCAGACTACACCTTC.

J is TRBJ1-3 and V is TRBV6-5, with D perhaps matching TRBD1 (5 bases). Deletions cut 9 bases from V and 0 bases from J, with 12 bases between. CDR3 length equals 14 residues. CDR1 is MNHEY, CDR2 SVGAGI, per germline. CDR3 coding DNA: TGTGCCAGTTTTGCGGGGGACTCTGGAAACACCATATATTTT. Translating it yields CASFAGDSGNTIYF.

This sequence joins TRBV6-2 or TRBV6-3 and TRBJ2-3; 7 nucleotides agree with TRBD2. Trimming cost V 5 bases and J 11 bases; bases outside gene matches: 7. CDR3 size: 12 residues. Germline loops: CDR1 MNHEY, CDR2 SVGEGT. This CDR3 reads CASSPTSRRQYF. CDR3 DNA: TGTGCCAGCAGTCCGACTAGCAGAAGGCAGTATTTT.

The rearrangement links TRBV6-5 to TRBJ1-4, with D perhaps matching TRBD1 (5 bases). The ends were cut back, 6 bases at V and 7 bases at J, with 18 bases in the middle. The CDR3 covers 15 residues. The germline gives CDR1 MNHEY, CDR2 SVGAGI. The CDR3 DNA reads as TGTGCCAGCAGCTCCCCGCGGGGTACAGGTGAAAAACTGTTTTTT. Translated, it gives CASSSPRGTGEKLFF.

The chain uses TRBV13 and TRBJ2-7; 11 bases are a match to TRBD1. V lost 5 bases and J lost 4; bases outside the gene matches: 10. Germline values: CDR1 PRHDT, CDR2 FYEKMQ (reference sequence). The CDR3 sequence is 16 residues long. The CDR3 DNA sequence: TGTGCCAGCAGCGGACGGACAGGGGGCGGGGTTTACGAGCAGTACTTC. It codes for CASSGRTGGGVYEQYF.

For this clone: At one of its ends the junction is not consistent with the germline gene, which may arise from a read error. The V gene is TRBV7-9, the J gene TRBJ2-1; D may be TRBD1 (5 bases). The CDR3 is 13 residues long. Germline V CDR1 and CDR2: SEHNR, FQNEAQ (reference sequence). The CDR3 is CANSLGAGYEQFF. CDR3 coding DNA: TGTGCCAACAGCTTAGGGGCAGGGTATGAGCAGTTCTTC.

In the case of this clone: The junction differs from germline at one of its ends, possibly a read error. The chain couples TRBV11-2 to TRBJ2-1; D might be TRBD2 (5 bases). The germline V gene encodes CDR1 SGHAT and CDR2 FQNNGV. The CDR3 loop spans 12 amino acids. The CDR3 reads CASSSTGTGWVF. The CDR3 DNA reads TGTGCCAGCAGCAGCACCGGCACGGGGTGGGTCTTC.

This clone has only one observation. This rearrangement joins TRBV30 to TRBJ1-1, with TRBD1 identical over 8 bases. V shed 4 bases and J 0 bases; nucleotides not matched to a gene: 7. The CDR3 covers 15 residues. Germline V gene lookup returns CDR1 GTSNPN and CDR2 SVGIG (reference sequence). The CDR3 loop is CAWIRTGTVNTEAFF. In DNA form, the CDR3 reads TGTGCCTGGATAAGGACAGGGACAGTGAACACTGAAGCTTTCTTT. Full variable domain (outside the CDR3, taken from reference TRBV30 and TRBJ1-1): SQTIHQWPATLVQPVGSPLSLECTVEGTSNPNLYWYRQAAGRGLQLLFYSVGIGQISSEVPQNLSASRPQDRQFILSSKKLLLSDSGFYLCAWIRTGTVNTEAFFGQGTRLTVV.

The chain has TRBV2 and TRBJ1-3; D ambiguous. The CDR3 contains 14 residues. Germline CDR1 reads SNHLY; CDR2 reads FYNNEI. Trimming removed 4 bases from V and 0 bases from J, with 7 bases in between. DNA for the CDR3: TGTGCCAGCAGTGCTATTTTCTCTGGAAACACCATATATTTT. Amino acid sequence: CASSAIFSGNTIYF. The variable domain in full, completed from reference TRBV2 and TRBJ1-3, reads EPEVTQTPSHQVTQMGQEVILRCVPISNHLYFYWYRQILGQKVEFLVSFYNNEISEKSEIFDDQFSVERPDGSNFTLKIRSTKLEDSAMYFCASSAIFSGNTIYFGEGSWLTVV.

The rearrangement uses TRBV15 and TRBJ1-2; D call uncertain. The CDR3 sequence is 14 residues long. V gave up 0 bases and J gave up 3 bases, with 8 bases separating them. Germline V gene lookup returns CDR1 LNHNV and CDR2 YYDKDF (reference sequence). In DNA form, the CDR3 reads TGTGCCACCAGCAGAGATCGGTCACACTATGGCTACACCTTC. It specifies CATSRDRSHYGYTF. Full variable domain (missing parts from reference TRBV15 and TRBJ1-2): DAMVIQNPRYQVTQFGKPVTLSCSQTLNHNVMYWYQQKSSQAPKLLFHYYDKDFNNEADTPDNFQSRRPNTSFCFLDIRSPGLGDTAMYLCATSRDRSHYGYTFGSGTRLTVV.

The CDR3: CASSLAQGSTEAFF. DNA of the CDR3: TGTGCCAGCAGCTTAGCGCAGGGGAGCACTGAAGCTTTCTTT. The chain employs TRBV7-9 and TRBJ1-1; possible D gene TRBD1, 6 bases. The V end was cut by 0 bases, the J end by 4 bases, with 9 bases between. Germline V gives CDR1 SEHNR, CDR2 FQNEAQ (reference sequence). The CDR3 sequence is 14 residues long.

CDR3 bases: TGTGCCAGCAGTTACAGGGAGGTTAGCCACGAGCAGTACTTC. It translates to CASSYREVSHEQYF. The chain combines TRBV6-5 with TRBJ2-7, with D perhaps matching TRBD2 (6 bases). The CDR3 runs 14 residues. CDR1 is MNHEY and CDR2 is SVGAGI in the germline V gene. V lost 2 bases and J 5 bases, leaving 13 bases between the germline ends.

This clone was observed at least ten times. The CDR3 loop is CSAGATNTEAFF. The CDR3 DNA sequence: TGCAGCGCAGGGGCCACGAACACTGAAGCTTTCTTT. The chain is built from TRBV29-1 and TRBJ1-1, with a weak D call TRBD1 (6 bases). The V end was cut by 7 bases, the J end by 1 base, with 10 bases between. CDR1 and CDR2 (germline): SQVTM, ANQGSEA. The CDR3 spans 12 residues. The full variable domain, completed using reference TRBV29-1 and TRBJ1-1, is SAVISQKPSRDICQRGTSLTIQCQVDSQVTMMFWYRQQPGQSLTLIATANQGSEATYESGFVIDKFPISRPNLTFSTLTVSNMSPEDSSIYLCSAGATNTEAFFGQGTRLTVV.

CDR3 sequence: CASSLRPGGGTYEQYF. CDR3 nucleotides: TGTGCCAGCAGCCTTCGTCCGGGGGGCGGAACCTACGAGCAGTACTTC. The chain joins TRBV7-9 to TRBJ2-7; D possibly corresponds to TRBD2 (7 bases). The length of the CDR3 is 16 residues. The germline gives CDR1 SEHNR, CDR2 FQNEAQ (reference sequence). Trimming removed 5 bases from V and 2 bases from J, with 19 bases in between.

V gene TRBV29-1 combines with J gene TRBJ2-1, with D possibly matching TRBD2 (5 bases). The CDR3 runs 14 residues. CDR1 and CDR2 (germline): SQVTM, ANQGSEA. Trimming removed 4 bases at V and 0 bases at J, with 10 bases between. CDR3 sequence (DNA): TGCAGCGTTGGGCGGGTTCTCTCCTACAATGAGCAGTTCTTC. Residues: CSVGRVLSYNEQFF.

This chain's CDR3 is CASSSRRENTEAFF. CDR3 nucleotide sequence: TGTGCCAGCAGCTCGCGACGGGAGAACACTGAAGCTTTCTTT. The chain carries TRBV5-4 and TRBJ1-1; D remains ambiguous. V lost 3 bases and J lost 1, with 10 bases in between. The CDR3 is 14 amino acids. Germline assignment: CDR1 SGHNT and CDR2 YYREEE (reference sequence).

The chain employs TRBV3-1 (or the pseudogene TRBV3-2) and TRBJ1-2; the D is unclear. This CDR3 is 14 amino acids long. The V end lost 0 bases, the J end lost 8 bases, and 13 bases lay between the germline ends. CDR1 is LGHDT and CDR2 is YNNKEL in the germline V gene (reference sequence). CDR3 region: CASSQDLSVAGYTF. CDR3 nucleotides: TGTGCCAGCAGCCAAGATCTTAGTGTTGCCGGCTACACCTTC.

A single count supports this clone. Distinct nucleotide sequences in the sample also encode this CDR3. The chain has TRBV2 and TRBJ2-5, with D possibly matching TRBD1 (6 bases). The V and J ends lost 3 bases and 4 bases respectively, with 6 bases between them. The germline CDR1 and CDR2 sequences are SNHLY and FYNNEI. The CDR3 runs to 12 residues. The CDR3 protein is CASSDRGETQYF. CDR3 DNA: TGTGCCAGCAGTGACAGGGGAGAGACCCAGTACTTC.

V and J are TRBV2 and TRBJ1-4; 11 nucleotides agree with TRBD1. This CDR3 contains 15 residues. Germline V CDR1 and CDR2: SNHLY, FYNNEI. V trimming: 11 bases; J trimming: 3 bases; junction bases outside the gene matches: 8. Here the CDR3 reads CAGGRDRGANEKLFF. The CDR3 nucleotides read TGTGCCGGGGGCCGGGACAGGGGGGCTAATGAAAAACTGTTTTTT.

This clone was seen once. The chain joins TRBV28 to TRBJ1-2, with a tentative D call TRBD1 (6 bases). Looked up from germline, CDR1 is MDHEN and CDR2 is SYDVKM. V dropped 8 bases and J dropped 5 bases, with 18 bases sitting between them. This CDR3 comprises 14 residues. This CDR3 reads CASGRLRTDYGYTF. In nucleotides, the CDR3 is TGTGCCAGCGGACGCTTGCGGACAGATTATGGCTACACCTTC.

This clone was seen only a few times. The rearrangement joins TRBV10-3 to TRBJ2-2; 8 bases match TRBD2. CDR3 length equals 17 residues. The ends lost 6 bases at V and 0 bases at J; junction bases unmatched: 9. Germline CDR1 ENHRY, CDR2 SYGVKD. CDR3 region: CAISETPGLANTGELFF. In DNA, the CDR3 is TGTGCCATCAGCGAAACCCCGGGACTAGCGAACACCGGGGAGCTGTTTTTT.

The rearrangement uses TRBV10-3 and TRBJ1-6; 7 bases map to TRBD1. Germline V gene lookup returns CDR1 ENHRY and CDR2 SYGVKD. CDR3 length: 14 residues. V lost 7 bases, J lost 5 bases, and 5 bases stayed unmatched. The CDR3 DNA reads as TGTGCCATCACCAGGGACAGTCATAATTCACCCCTCCACTTT. This encodes CAITRDSHNSPLHF.

This clone was recorded only once. The chain combines TRBV6-1 with TRBJ1-1; D is unresolved. The CDR3 consists of 13 residues. Germline V CDR1 and CDR2: MNHNS, SASEGT. Trimming removed 8 bases from V and 5 bases from J, with 15 bases in between. The CDR3 region has the DNA TGTGCCAGCGCCGAGGAAGGTAGGACTGAAGCTTTCTTT. Protein sequence: CASAEEGRTEAFF.

The CDR3 is CASSRTTGTYGYTF. The CDR3 nucleotides read TGCGCCAGCAGCCGGACGACAGGGACCTATGGCTACACCTTC. The chain combines TRBV4-3 with TRBJ1-2; 7 bases match TRBD1. Germline lookup yields CDR1 LGHNA and CDR2 YSLEER. The CDR3 is 14 residues long. The ends lost 4 bases at V and 4 bases at J; junction bases unmatched: 6.

This clone has a handful of counts. This sequence joins TRBV27 and TRBJ2-2; 12 bases are a match to TRBD2. Looked up from germline, CDR1 is MNHEY and CDR2 is SMNVEV (reference sequence). V lost 8 bases and J lost 6; bases outside the gene matches: 7. This CDR3 contains 15 residues. The CDR3 nucleotides read TGTGCCAGCCTGAAACTAGCGGGAGGCTCCGGGGAGCTGTTTTTT. This codes for CASLKLAGGSGELFF.

The chain uses TRBV9 and TRBJ2-3; 13 nucleotides line up with TRBD2. The V and J ends lost 4 bases and 4 bases, in that order; junction bases with no gene match: 6. Germline-derived CDR1 and CDR2 are SGDLS and YYNGEE. The CDR3 spans 16 residues. The CDR3, as DNA: TGTGCCAGCAGCCCCCGGACTAGCGGGAGTGCAGATACGCAGTATTTT. It translates to CASSPRTSGSADTQYF.

The table lists this clone with a count of one. This chain connects TRBV30 to TRBJ2-3; TRBD2 matches 11 bases. The J segment lost 2 bases and the V segment lost 0 bases, leaving 7 bases of the junction unmatched. This CDR3 is built from 17 residues. The germline V gene encodes CDR1 GTSNPN and CDR2 SVGIG (reference sequence). The CDR3 sequence: CAWSVLPGLAATDTQYF. Written as DNA, the CDR3 is TGTGCCTGGAGTGTACTGCCGGGACTAGCGGCCACAGATACGCAGTATTTT.